Listed below are T cell receptor beta chains from one sample, sequenced in a study of Ad26.COV2.S vaccination and SARS-CoV-2 variants. Sequenced by immunoSEQ multiplex PCR; TCRdb stores in-frame clones only, minus some. The data hold about 350,000 clones, with roughly 91% observed a single time. The sequences come from peripheral blood, collected in a trial of Ad26.COV2.S vaccine versus placebo. These receptors all come from a person aged 18-60 years who received the Ad26.COV2.S COVID-19 vaccine or a placebo. Each CDR3 is given with its conserved first and last residue. Fields, in order: CDR3 protein, CDR3 DNA, J gene, V gene, D gene, clone size. A D gene is named only where the DNA matches it firmly. Expanded clones are given a class, and other clones once, few, many or no size at all.

CDR3 protein: CAWSVRISVGPNYGYTF; CDR3 DNA: TGTGCCTGGAGTGTACGTATTTCGGTGGGTCCCAACTATGGCTACACCTTC; J gene: TRBJ1-2; V gene: TRBV30; D gene: NA; clone size: NA
CDR3 protein: CASSNRQGCTKLSYSGANVLTF; CDR3 DNA: TGTGCCAGCAGCAATCGCCAGGGATGCACCAAACTATCATACTCTGGGGCCAACGTCCTGACTTTC; J gene: TRBJ2-6; V gene: TRBV21-1; D gene: NA; clone size: NA
CDR3 protein: CASSQAGYEQYF; CDR3 DNA: TGCGCCAGCAGCCAAGCAGGTTACGAGCAGTACTTC; J gene: TRBJ2-7; V gene: TRBV4-1; D gene: NA; clone size: few
CDR3 protein: CASSQVQGLGVGGELFF; CDR3 DNA: TGTGCCAGCAGCCAAGTCCAGGGGCTTGGTGTCGGCGGGGAGCTGTTTTTT; J gene: TRBJ2-2; V gene: TRBV14; D gene: NA; clone size: NA
CDR3 protein: CASSIGVAFTF; CDR3 DNA: TGTGCCAGTAGTATTGGGGTCGCTTTCACCTTC; J gene: TRBJ1-2; V gene: TRBV19; D gene: NA; clone size: few
CDR3 protein: CASRPTPDRPNTEAFF; CDR3 DNA: TGTGCCAGCAGACCTACGCCTGACAGACCGAACACTGAAGCTTTCTTT; J gene: TRBJ1-1; V gene: TRBV6-2/TRBV6-3; D gene: NA; clone size: NA
CDR3 protein: CASTDGGSDTQYF; CDR3 DNA: TGTGCCAGCACCGACGGGGGTTCAGATACGCAGTATTTT; J gene: TRBJ2-3; V gene: TRBV7-3; D gene: NA; clone size: NA
CDR3 protein: CASSLPGTGGSAAIEAFF; CDR3 DNA: TGTGCCAGCAGCCTGCCCGGGACAGGGGGCTCAGCGGCTATTGAAGCTTTCTTT; J gene: TRBJ1-1; V gene: TRBV7-8; D gene: TRBD1; clone size: NA
CDR3 protein: CSLKGGDGYTF; CDR3 DNA: TGCAGCCTAAAGGGCGGAGATGGCTACACCTTC; J gene: TRBJ1-2; V gene: TRBV20-1; D gene: NA; clone size: once
CDR3 protein: CAIKGQGYPEAFF; CDR3 DNA: TGTGCCATCAAAGGACAGGGTTACCCTGAAGCTTTCTTT; J gene: TRBJ1-1; V gene: TRBV6-5; D gene: TRBD1; clone size: NA
CDR3 protein: CASSVEGVRNQPQHF; CDR3 DNA: TGTGCCAGCAGCGTAGAAGGGGTGCGCAATCAGCCCCAGCATTTT; J gene: TRBJ1-5; V gene: TRBV9; D gene: NA; clone size: many
CDR3 protein: CASSPNSYEQYF; CDR3 DNA: TGTGCCAGCAGCCCAAATTCTTACGAGCAGTACTTC; J gene: TRBJ2-7; V gene: TRBV12-3/TRBV12-4; D gene: NA; clone size: many
CDR3 protein: CASSSAHTEAFF; CDR3 DNA: TGTGCCAGCAGCTCCGCACATACTGAAGCTTTCTTT; J gene: TRBJ1-1; V gene: TRBV7-9; D gene: NA; clone size: once
CDR3 protein: CAISDGQGVGETQYF; CDR3 DNA: TGTGCCATCAGTGACGGACAGGGGGTTGGAGAGACCCAGTACTTC; J gene: TRBJ2-5; V gene: TRBV10-3; D gene: TRBD1; clone size: once
CDR3 protein: CSAGKGTLHF; CDR3 DNA: TGCAGTGCCGGAAAGGGGACCCTCCACTTT; J gene: TRBJ1-6; V gene: TRBV20-1; D gene: NA; clone size: NA
CDR3 protein: CASSQDLRVSGELFF; CDR3 DNA: TGCGCCAGCAGCCAAGATCTAAGGGTTTCAGGGGAGCTGTTTTTT; J gene: TRBJ2-2; V gene: TRBV4-1; D gene: NA; clone size: few
CDR3 protein: CASSQDLSFKSGYTF; CDR3 DNA: TGCGCCAGCAGCCAAGATCTTTCTTTTAAGTCTGGCTACACCTTC; J gene: TRBJ1-2; V gene: TRBV4-3; D gene: NA; clone size: NA
CDR3 protein: CASSSPSGGGTDTQYF; CDR3 DNA: TGTGCCAGCAGTTCACCTAGCGGGGGGGGCACAGATACGCAGTATTTT; J gene: TRBJ2-3; V gene: TRBV27; D gene: TRBD2; clone size: NA
CDR3 protein: CAWSSRLAGIQETQYF; CDR3 DNA: TGTGCCTGGAGTTCAAGACTAGCGGGAATCCAAGAGACCCAGTACTTC; J gene: TRBJ2-5; V gene: TRBV30; D gene: TRBD2; clone size: NA
CDR3 protein: CASSQGAVGIDTGELFF; CDR3 DNA: TGTGCCAGCAGCCAAGGGGCAGTGGGGATAGACACCGGGGAGCTGTTTTTT; J gene: TRBJ2-2; V gene: TRBV3-1/TRBV3-2; D gene: NA; clone size: NA